Presented here are 13 T cell receptor beta chains from one specimen sequenced in a study of blood T cell repertoires in COVID-19. Produced via immunoSEQ multiplex PCR; TCRdb's table is partial and in-frame only. The sample lists about 140,000 clones, about four fifths occurring once. Specimen: peripheral blood. These receptors were taken from a woman at least 80 years old in a cohort sampled during active or convalescent COVID-19.

The rearrangement uses TRBV6-2 or TRBV6-3 and TRBJ1-1; no clear D. The CDR3 extends over 15 amino acids. Looked up from germline, CDR1 is MNHEY and CDR2 is SVGEGT. V was clipped by 5 bases and J by 5 bases, with 18 bases between them. CDR3 in amino acids: CASSPERIARTEAFF. The CDR3 region has the DNA TGTGCCAGCAGTCCCGAACGTATTGCGAGGACTGAAGCTTTCTTT.

The V and J genes are TRBV6-4 and TRBJ1-5; possible D gene TRBD1, 5 bases. Germline V gene lookup returns CDR1 MRHNA and CDR2 SNTAGT. CDR3 size: 14 residues. Trimming removed 2 bases from V and 4 bases from J, with 9 bases in between. CDR3 sequence reads: CASSDGPGNQPQHF. CDR3 in DNA: TGTGCCAGCAGTGACGGGCCAGGGAATCAGCCCCAGCATTTT.

The V and J genes are TRBV30 and TRBJ1-4; D remains unclear. This CDR3 spans 11 amino acids. CDR1 is GTSNPN and CDR2 is SVGIG in the germline V gene (reference sequence). V was clipped by 0 bases and J by 8 bases, with 4 bases between them. CDR3 nucleotide sequence: TGTGCCTGGAGTGTACAAGAAAAACTGTTTTTT. Translated: CAWSVQEKLFF.

The rearrangement uses TRBV7-2 and TRBJ2-3, with 7 bases matching TRBD2. V lost 5 bases and J lost 2; bases outside the gene matches: 4. This CDR3 has 14 residues. Germline V CDR1 and CDR2: SGHTA, FQGNSA. Here the CDR3 reads CASSLGGYTDTQYF. CDR3 coding DNA: TGTGCCAGCAGCCTCGGGGGGTACACAGATACGCAGTATTTT. The full variable domain, with the rest looked up from reference TRBV7-2 and TRBJ2-3, is GAGVSQSPSNKVTEKGKDVELRCDPISGHTALYWYRQSLGQGLEFLIYFQGNSAPDKSGLPSDRFSAERTGGSVSTLTIQRTQQEDSAVYLCASSLGGYTDTQYFGPGTRLTVL.

The CDR3 DNA reads TGCGCCAGCAGCCTGGACAGGGGGCTGGATGGCTACACCTTC. Its translation is CASSLDRGLDGYTF. The V call is TRBV5-1, the J call TRBJ1-2, with 11 bases matching TRBD1. The CDR3 is made up of 14 amino acids. CDR1 and CDR2 (germline): SGHRS, YFSETQ. V lost 4 bases, J lost 6 bases, and 5 bases stayed unmatched.

This clone has more than one count but fewer than ten. The chain combines TRBV6-2 or TRBV6-3 with TRBJ1-5; D unresolved. The V gene lost 1 base and the J gene lost 6 bases, with 10 bases spanning the gap. The CDR3 spans 14 residues. The V gene's germline CDR1 is MNHEY and CDR2 SVGEGT. As DNA, the CDR3 is TGTGCCAGCAGTTACTACGGGGTGGTTCAGCCCCAGCATTTT. Translating gives CASSYYGVVQPQHF.

This chain connects TRBV19 to TRBJ1-1; TRBD1 aligns across 8 bases. The J segment lost 3 bases and the V segment lost 4 bases, leaving 4 bases of the junction unmatched. CDR1 and CDR2 from the germline V gene are LNHDA and SQIVND (reference sequence). The CDR3 totals 14 residues. The CDR3 coding sequence is TGTGCCAGTAGTACCGGACAGGGCGACACTGAAGCTTTCTTT. It is translated as CASSTGQGDTEAFF. The whole variable domain, remainder taken from reference TRBV19 and TRBJ1-1, is DGGITQSPKYLFRKEGQNVTLSCEQNLNHDAMYWYRQDPGQGLRLIYYSQIVNDFQKGDIAEGYSVSREKKESFPLTVTSAQKNPTAFYLCASSTGQGDTEAFFGQGTRLTVV.

This chain uses TRBV5-8 with TRBJ2-3; 13 nucleotides match TRBD2. The V gene's germline CDR1 is SGHTS and CDR2 YDEGEE. This CDR3 is built from 14 residues. The junction had 2 bases not matched to a gene; V was cut back by 4 bases and J by 6 bases. Here the CDR3 DNA reads TGTGCCAGCAGCGAGGGACTAGCGGGGGATACGCAGTATTTT. Translated, it gives CASSEGLAGDTQYF.

The chain recombines TRBV9 with TRBJ2-5, with 10 positions matching TRBD2. The V gene end was trimmed by 2 bases and the J gene end by 5 bases; junction bases not matched to a gene: 15. Germline CDR1 is SGDLS and CDR2 is YYNGEE. The CDR3 length is 18 residues. The CDR3 DNA sequence: TGTGCCAGCAGCGTCGGTGAGCTTAGCGGGGGGTCCGGGGAGACCCAGTACTTC. It is translated as CASSVGELSGGSGETQYF.

The chain has TRBV10-3 and TRBJ2-3; 7 bases line up with TRBD1. The CDR3 sequence is 14 residues long. The germline gives CDR1 ENHRY, CDR2 SYGVKD. Trimming cost V 6 bases and J 4 bases; bases outside gene matches: 7. CDR3 region: CAISRQGGADTQYF. The CDR3 DNA reads TGTGCCATCAGCAGACAGGGTGGGGCAGATACGCAGTATTTT.

The chain has TRBV4-3 and TRBJ1-2; D is uncertain. Germline V lookup: CDR1 LGHNA, CDR2 YSLEER. V was shortened by 1 base and J by 4 bases, with 10 bases between the two germline ends. This CDR3 contains 14 residues. CDR3 in amino acids: CASSQGPGSYGYTF. The CDR3 nucleotides read TGCGCCAGCAGCCAAGGACCCGGGAGCTATGGCTACACCTTC.

The chain employs TRBV5-5 and TRBJ1-4; possible D gene TRBD1, 6 bases. Germline loops: CDR1 SGHKS, CDR2 YYEKEE (reference sequence). Trimming removed 2 bases at V and 6 bases at J, with 11 bases between. This CDR3 comprises 14 residues. CDR3 DNA sequence: TGTGCCAGCAGCTTAGGGGGGGCTGATGAAAAACTGTTTTTT. Protein product: CASSLGGADEKLFF.

This chain links TRBV7-2 with TRBJ1-1; TRBD1 agrees at 8 bases. CDR3 length: 15 amino acids. With 5 bases clipped from V and 0 bases from J, the junction kept 5 bases outside the gene matches. Germline-derived CDR1 and CDR2 are SGHTA and FQGNSA. Here the CDR3 DNA reads TGTGCCAGCAGCCTACAGGACAGGGTGAACACTGAAGCTTTCTTT. It yields the protein CASSLQDRVNTEAFF.